The 29 T cell receptor beta chains below all came from one sample that was sequenced in a study of cytomegalovirus exposure and HLA in healthy donors. PCR involved 60 Vbeta and 13 Jbeta primers. Libraries were prepared by immunoSEQ multiplex PCR; TCRdb keeps only in-frame clonotypes and omits some of them. In the table there are 95,000 to 150,000 clones, less than 85% of which are singletons. The sample consisted of PBMCs. The receptor source for this set is a woman aged 40 to 50 in good health and CMV-seronegative.

The J gene is TRBJ1-3, the V gene TRBV6-6, with 12 nucleotides matching TRBD1. V lost 6 bases and J lost 11; bases outside the gene matches: 5. The germline CDR1 and CDR2 sequences are MNHNY and SVGAGI (reference sequence). The CDR3 extends over 13 amino acids. The chain's CDR3 is CASRSGTGGSIYF. The CDR3 bases are TGTGCCAGCAGAAGTGGGACAGGGGGCTCCATATATTTT.

The chain uses TRBV9 and TRBJ1-4, with D tentatively TRBD1 (6 bases). There are 16 residues in the CDR3. Looked up from germline, CDR1 is SGDLS and CDR2 is YYNGEE. V was trimmed by 0 bases and J by 5 bases, leaving 14 bases between them. CDR3 bases: TGTGCCAGCAGCGTAGCCCCACAGGGCGGGAATGAAAAACTGTTTTTT. This sequence encodes CASSVAPQGGNEKLFF.

J is TRBJ1-6 and V is TRBV5-1, with 9 bases lining up with TRBD1. The CDR3 is made up of 15 amino acids. The trim removed 4 bases at V and 7 bases at J, leaving 6 bases unmatched. Germline lookup yields CDR1 SGHRS and CDR2 YFSETQ. The CDR3 loop is CASSELTGGNSPLHF. CDR3 nucleotides: TGCGCCAGCAGCGAACTGACAGGGGGAAATTCACCCCTCCACTTT.

The chain has TRBV4-1 and TRBJ1-5; no firm D call. CDR1 and CDR2 from the germline V gene are MGHRA and YSYEKL. Deletions cut 0 bases from V and 0 bases from J, with 9 bases between. The CDR3 extends over 16 amino acids. The CDR3 region has the DNA TGCGCCAGCAGCCAAGAGAGGGCTCATAGCAATCAGCCCCAGCATTTT. It codes for CASSQERAHSNQPQHF.

This chain joins TRBV11-1 and TRBJ2-1; TRBD2 aligns across 7 bases. J was trimmed by 6 bases and V by 7 bases; bases with no gene match: 9. There are 14 residues in the CDR3. Germline CDR1 is SGHAT and CDR2 is FQDESV (reference sequence). In DNA, the CDR3 is TGTGCCAGCACCCTTAGGGCGGGGGTCAATGAGCAGTTCTTC. Residues: CASTLRAGVNEQFF.

This clone appeared a few times. The J gene is TRBJ1-4, the V gene TRBV5-1; D uncertain. Trimming removed 1 base from V and 0 bases from J, with 4 bases in between. This CDR3 has 14 residues. Germline V gene lookup returns CDR1 SGHRS and CDR2 YFSETQ. The CDR3 here is CASSLTATNEKLFF. In DNA form, the CDR3 reads TGCGCCAGCAGCTTGACAGCAACTAATGAAAAACTGTTTTTT.

The chain combines TRBV5-6 with TRBJ1-6; TRBD1 aligns across 7 bases. The trim removed 1 base at V and 7 bases at J, leaving 8 bases unmatched. The CDR3 is made up of 16 amino acids. Germline lookup yields CDR1 SGHDT and CDR2 YYEEEE. The CDR3 coding sequence is TGTGCCAGCAGCTTGCCCGACAGGGAGGAAAATTCACCCCTCCACTTT. It yields the protein CASSLPDREENSPLHF.

This clone was seen a few times. The rearrangement joins TRBV28 to TRBJ2-7; 14 nucleotides match TRBD2. V dropped 6 bases and J dropped 3; count of bases not matched to a gene: 4. The CDR3 has 15 amino acids. CDR1 and CDR2 from the germline V gene are MDHEN and SYDVKM. This CDR3 is CASSRGLAGDYEQYF. The CDR3 bases are TGTGCCAGCAGCAGGGGACTAGCGGGAGACTACGAGCAGTACTTC.

The V and J genes are TRBV5-4 and TRBJ2-7, with D unresolved. CDR1 is SGHNT and CDR2 is YYREEE in the germline V gene (reference sequence). The CDR3 consists of 13 residues. V lost 3 bases and J 0 bases, leaving 7 bases between the germline ends. The CDR3 protein is CASSSGASYEQYF. The CDR3 nucleotides are TGTGCCAGCAGCTCCGGTGCCTCCTACGAGCAGTACTTC.

This clone has just a few counts. The V call is TRBV4-1, the J call TRBJ2-2, with 12 bases identical to TRBD2. This CDR3 region has 16 residues. Losses at the gene ends were 7 bases for V and 0 bases for J; bases not matched to a gene: 3. Per germline, CDR1 MGHRA and CDR2 YSYEKL. CDR3 nucleotides: TGCGCCAGCACTAGCGGGGGGGCCGCGAACACCGGGGAGCTGTTTTTT. This encodes CASTSGGAANTGELFF.

The chain has TRBV9 and TRBJ2-1; TRBD1 aligns across 8 bases. In germline, CDR1 is SGDLS, CDR2 YYNGEE. CDR3 length: 16 amino acids. Trimming removed 0 bases from V and 2 bases from J; junction bases left unmatched: 4. CDR3: CASSVDGTGAYNEQFF. CDR3 in DNA: TGTGCCAGCAGCGTAGACGGGACAGGAGCCTACAATGAGCAGTTCTTC.

The V and J genes are TRBV5-1 and TRBJ1-1; perhaps TRBD1 as D (5 bases). Germline V gene data show CDR1 as SGHRS and CDR2 as YFSETQ. The CDR3 runs 15 residues. The V and J ends lost 0 bases and 1 base respectively, with 10 bases between them. The DNA for the CDR3 is TGCGCCAGCAGCTTGGCAGGGCAACCGAACACTGAAGCTTTCTTT. It is translated as CASSLAGQPNTEAFF.

This clone has a single count. The chain employs TRBV4-2 and TRBJ2-7; D possibly corresponds to TRBD1 (6 bases). V was shortened by 4 bases and J by 0 bases, with 13 bases between the two germline ends. There are 15 residues in the CDR3. The germline V gene encodes CDR1 LGHNA and CDR2 YNFKEQ. The CDR3, as DNA: TGTGCCAGCAGCCCGTTCTCACAGGGCTCCTACGAGCAGTACTTC. It codes for CASSPFSQGSYEQYF.

This sequence joins TRBV19 and TRBJ2-1; TRBD2 agrees at 10 bases. CDR1 is LNHDA, CDR2 SQIVND, per germline (reference sequence). With V trimmed by 4 bases and J by 16 bases, 10 bases remained unmatched. This CDR3 is 13 amino acids long. The CDR3 spells CASSTLAGAEVFF. The CDR3 coding sequence is TGTGCCAGTAGTACCCTAGCGGGAGCTGAGGTATTCTTC.

The chain joins TRBV6-1 to TRBJ1-1; 7 bases align to TRBD1. Germline loops: CDR1 MNHNS, CDR2 SASEGT. V trimming: 3 bases; J trimming: 3 bases; junction bases outside the gene matches: 7. The CDR3 length is 15 residues. CDR3 in amino acids: CASSDLTGWDTEAFF. The CDR3 region has the DNA TGTGCCAGCAGTGACCTGACAGGGTGGGACACTGAAGCTTTCTTT.

The chain recombines TRBV5-1 with TRBJ1-5, with D maybe TRBD1 (6 bases). In germline, CDR1 is SGHRS, CDR2 YFSETQ. The CDR3 length is 14 residues. V lost 3 bases and J 2 bases, leaving 9 bases between the germline ends. The CDR3 nucleotides are TGCGCCAGCAGCTCACAGGGTGGCAATCAGCCCCAGCATTTT. It codes for CASSSQGGNQPQHF.

V and J are TRBV4-3 and TRBJ2-1, with D perhaps matching TRBD2 (5 bases). Germline lookup yields CDR1 LGHNA and CDR2 YSLEER. V lost 1 base and J lost 4, with 11 bases in between. The CDR3 contains 15 residues. In DNA, the CDR3 is TGCGCCAGCAGCCAAGCAGCGGAACAATACAATGAGCAGTTCTTC. As protein: CASSQAAEQYNEQFF.

The J gene is TRBJ1-5, the V gene TRBV5-5; possible D gene TRBD1, 5 bases. Germline CDR1 reads SGHKS; CDR2 reads YYEKEE (reference sequence). With 2 bases removed from V and 6 bases from J, the gap between germline ends came to 12 bases. The CDR3 loop spans 14 amino acids. CDR3 coding DNA: TGTGCCAGCAGCTTATTGCAGGGTGGTCAGCCCCAGCATTTT. Translation: CASSLLQGGQPQHF.

The sample holds a few counts of this clone. The V gene is TRBV5-4, the J gene TRBJ1-1; D remains ambiguous. The germline CDR1 and CDR2 sequences are SGHNT and YYREEE (reference sequence). This CDR3 spans 14 amino acids. V lost 0 bases and J 0 bases, leaving 6 bases between the germline ends. The CDR3 DNA sequence: TGTGCCAGCAGCTTGGACAGCTTGAACACTGAAGCTTTCTTT. Translation gives CASSLDSLNTEAFF.

V and J are TRBV7-6 and TRBJ2-5; perhaps TRBD2 as D (5 bases). This CDR3 has 14 residues. V lost 1 base and J lost 4, with 10 bases in between. Germline CDR1 SGHVS, CDR2 FNYEAQ. DNA of the CDR3: TGTGCCAGCAGCTTAGAGGCACGGGGAGAGACCCAGTACTTC. The encoded protein is CASSLEARGETQYF.

The J gene is TRBJ1-5, the V gene TRBV7-2, with D tentatively TRBD1 (6 bases). Trimming cost V 7 bases and J 1 base, with 17 bases left between them. Germline CDR1 reads SGHTA; CDR2 reads FQGNSA. The CDR3 totals 16 residues. CDR3: CASTVSGGRSNQPQHF. CDR3 nucleotide sequence: TGTGCCAGCACCGTTTCCGGGGGGCGAAGCAATCAGCCCCAGCATTTT.

The chain employs TRBV29-1 and TRBJ2-1; D is unresolved. Germline V gives CDR1 SQVTM, CDR2 ANQGSEA. This CDR3 comprises 14 residues. V was trimmed by 6 bases and J by 2 bases, leaving 14 bases between them. Here the CDR3 reads CSVVATTTYNEQFF. In nucleotides, the CDR3 is TGCAGCGTGGTGGCGACAACCACCTACAATGAGCAGTTCTTC.

In DNA, the CDR3 is TGTGCCAGCACCTCAGGGGCCCTCTCCTACGAGCAGTACTTC. Its protein is CASTSGALSYEQYF. The chain links TRBV6-6 to TRBJ2-7; the D gene is possibly TRBD1 (6 bases). V lost 7 bases and J lost 0, with 13 bases in between. The CDR3 has 14 residues. Germline assignment: CDR1 MNHNY and CDR2 SVGAGI (reference sequence).

The chain has TRBV11-2 and TRBJ2-1, with 8 bases lining up with TRBD1. V was pared by 5 bases and J by 14 bases, with 11 bases of the junction left unmatched. Per the germline V gene, CDR1 is SGHAT and CDR2 is FQNNGV. The CDR3 length is 13 residues. Written as DNA, the CDR3 is TGTGCCAGCAGCCTCCAGGGGGCCGCGTCCGAGTTCTTC. Protein product: CASSLQGAASEFF. The variable domain in full, completed from reference TRBV11-2 and TRBJ2-1, reads EAGVAQSPRYKIIEKRQSVAFWCNPISGHATLYWYQQILGQGPKLLIQFQNNGVVDDSQLPKDRFSAERLKGVDSTLKIQPAKLEDSAVYLCASSLQGAASEFFGPGTRLTVL.

This clone has only a few counts. V gene TRBV29-1 combines with J gene TRBJ1-1, with TRBD1 matching over 8 bases. This CDR3 region has 15 residues. Trimming at V came to 2 bases and at J to 1 base, leaving 6 bases not matched to a gene. Germline CDR1 and CDR2: SQVTM and ANQGSEA. The CDR3 here is CSVETRGRGNTEAFF. As DNA, the CDR3 is TGCAGCGTTGAAACCAGGGGGCGAGGGAACACTGAAGCTTTCTTT.

The chain carries TRBV19 and TRBJ2-3; 9 bases are shared with TRBD1. V shed 6 bases, J shed 4 bases, and the junction held 5 bases outside the gene matches. The CDR3 length is 14 residues. CDR1 is LNHDA and CDR2 is SQIVND in the germline V gene (reference sequence). The DNA for the CDR3 is TGTGCCAGTAGAGGGGACAGGGTGGCAGATACGCAGTATTTT. It specifies CASRGDRVADTQYF.

The V gene is TRBV27, the J gene TRBJ2-7; 9 positions agree with TRBD1. Germline values: CDR1 MNHEY, CDR2 SMNVEV (reference sequence). Trimming cost V 5 bases and J 5 bases; bases outside gene matches: 10. The CDR3 loop spans 15 amino acids. DNA for the CDR3: TGTGCCAGCAGTCTCTACCCGGGACAGGGAAACGAGCAGTACTTC. Amino acids: CASSLYPGQGNEQYF.

The genes are TRBV30 and TRBJ2-3; 10 positions agree with TRBD2. From germline, CDR1 is GTSNPN and CDR2 SVGIG (reference sequence). V lost 2 bases and J lost 0; bases outside the gene matches: 11. The CDR3 is made up of 18 amino acids. This CDR3 reads CAWSPTRGTSASTDTQYF. The CDR3 coding sequence is TGTGCCTGGAGTCCTACGCGGGGGACTAGCGCTAGCACAGATACGCAGTATTTT.

With respect to this clone: In the same sample, other DNA sequences code for this CDR3. The chain combines TRBV5-1 with TRBJ1-4; 10 nucleotides line up with TRBD1. Losses at the gene ends were 0 bases for V and 5 bases for J; bases not matched to a gene: 1. Per germline, CDR1 SGHRS and CDR2 YFSETQ. The CDR3 consists of 15 residues. The CDR3 bases are TGCGCCAGCAGCTTGGAGGGACAGGGGAATGAAAAACTGTTTTTT. This sequence encodes CASSLEGQGNEKLFF.